The 28 T cell receptor beta chains reported below all come from one sample, sequenced in a study of T cell changes during pregnancy in multiple sclerosis. Profiled with immunoSEQ multiplex PCR; TCRdb holds only in-frame clones, not every one. Of 40,000 or so clones in the sample, about 90% are singletons; the top ten hold roughly 10%. This specimen was CD8+ T cells from peripheral blood mononuclear cells, taken in the first trimester of pregnancy. These receptors all come from a female donor with multiple sclerosis, enrolled in a pregnancy study.

The rearrangement links TRBV5-6 to TRBJ2-6; weak D call: TRBD1 (5 bases). Germline assignment: CDR1 SGHDT and CDR2 YYEEEE. The CDR3 consists of 14 residues. V lost 6 bases and J 2 bases, leaving 9 bases between the germline ends. The CDR3 loop reads CASIDRAGANVLTF. In DNA form, the CDR3 reads TGTGCCAGCATCGACAGAGCTGGGGCCAACGTCCTGACTTTC.

This clone was counted between two and nine times. The J gene is TRBJ2-7, the V gene TRBV5-5, with D possibly TRBD1 on 5 matching bases. Trimming stripped 4 bases from V and 0 bases from J, with 20 bases between. The V gene's germline CDR1 is SGHKS and CDR2 YYEKEE (reference sequence). The CDR3 loop spans 17 amino acids. This CDR3 reads CASSTSIYNRNSYEQYF. The CDR3 DNA follows: TGTGCCAGCAGCACGTCGATTTACAACAGGAACTCCTACGAGCAGTACTTC.

The chain links TRBV4-3 to TRBJ2-1, with D unclear. The V and J ends lost 0 bases and 0 bases respectively, with 12 bases between them. The CDR3 loop spans 17 amino acids. CDR1 is LGHNA and CDR2 is YSLEER in the germline V gene. CDR3 protein: CASSQDAEPSSYNEQFF. The CDR3, as DNA: TGCGCCAGCAGCCAAGATGCGGAGCCAAGCTCCTACAATGAGCAGTTCTTC.

This chain joins TRBV2 and TRBJ1-2; TRBD1 is a possible D gene (6 bases). Per the germline V gene, CDR1 is SNHLY and CDR2 is FYNNEI. The length of the CDR3 is 13 residues. The V end lost 5 bases, the J end lost 2 bases, and 9 bases lay between the germline ends. The CDR3 spells CASSRTANYGYTF. Written as DNA, the CDR3 is TGTGCCAGCAGTCGGACAGCCAACTATGGCTACACCTTC.

This chain connects TRBV10-1 to TRBJ1-1; D gene unclear. This CDR3 region has 12 residues. V lost 3 bases, J lost 5 bases, and 7 bases lay in between. Germline V gene sequence: CDR1 WNHNN, CDR2 SYGVQD (reference sequence). CDR3 nucleotides: TGCGCCAGCAGTGACTGGGAGACTGAAGCTTTCTTT. Encoded protein: CASSDWETEAFF.

The V and J genes are TRBV20-1 and TRBJ2-1, with D hard to call. Per germline, CDR1 DFQATT and CDR2 SNEGSKA (reference sequence). V gave up 5 bases and J gave up 9 bases, with 8 bases separating them. The CDR3 extends over 10 amino acids. The DNA of the CDR3 is TGCAGTGCTGCTTCGGGTGAGCAGTTCTTC. Translating it yields CSAASGEQFF.

The DNA of the CDR3 is TGCGCCAGCAGCCAAGATCGGGGCGGGGGGGCCTACAATGAGCAGTTCTTC. Encoded protein: CASSQDRGGGAYNEQFF. The V and J genes are TRBV4-1 and TRBJ2-1, with 9 bases matching TRBD2. V was pared by 0 bases and J by 2 bases, with 5 bases of the junction left unmatched. Looked up from germline, CDR1 is MGHRA and CDR2 is YSYEKL. The CDR3 covers 17 residues.

The chain employs TRBV5-1 and TRBJ2-5; D possibly corresponds to TRBD2 (6 bases). CDR1 and CDR2 (germline): SGHRS, YFSETQ. V was clipped by 5 bases and J by 2 bases, with 19 bases between them. The CDR3 has 16 residues. CDR3 protein: CASSFGDLIDQETQYF. DNA of the CDR3: TGCGCCAGCAGTTTCGGGGACTTAATTGATCAAGAGACCCAGTACTTC.

This rearrangement joins TRBV27 to TRBJ2-5; TRBD2 matches 11 bases. The CDR3 totals 19 residues. Germline V gene sequence: CDR1 MNHEY, CDR2 SMNVEV (reference sequence). Unmatched junction bases numbered 15, after V lost 0 bases and J lost 6 bases. CDR3 loop: CASSLSPGYTSGSGKTQYF. For the CDR3, the DNA is TGTGCCAGCAGTTTATCCCCCGGCTACACTAGCGGGAGTGGAAAGACCCAGTACTTC.

The CDR3 nucleotides are TGTGCCAGCAGTTATGGCCAGTACACTGAAGCTTTCTTT. Protein sequence: CASSYGQYTEAFF. This chain joins TRBV6-5 and TRBJ1-1, with unresolved D. Germline CDR1 reads MNHEY; CDR2 reads SVGAGI. Deletions cut 3 bases from V and 3 bases from J, with 8 bases between. CDR3 size: 13 residues.

V and J are TRBV6-1 and TRBJ2-2; 10 bases are shared with TRBD1. The ends lost 4 bases at V and 5 bases at J; junction bases unmatched: 4. The CDR3 has 15 amino acids. Germline V CDR1 and CDR2: MNHNS, SASEGT. CDR3 DNA: TGTGCCAGCAGTGTAGGGACAGGGGATACCGGGGAGCTGTTTTTT. It is translated as CASSVGTGDTGELFF.

The V call is TRBV5-1, the J call TRBJ2-7, with 12 nucleotides matching TRBD2. Losses at the gene ends were 0 bases for V and 7 bases for J; bases not matched to a gene: 5. CDR3 size: 15 residues. Germline V gene lookup returns CDR1 SGHRS and CDR2 YFSETQ. CDR3 in DNA: TGCGCCAGCAGCTTGGCGGCTAGCGGGAGGGATGAGCAGTACTTC. As protein: CASSLAASGRDEQYF.

About this clone: A read error may explain this, as a much larger clone is one base away. Other DNA sequences of this sample code for an identical CDR3. The chain carries TRBV7-2 and TRBJ2-7, with D unresolved. This CDR3 comprises 12 residues. Looked up from germline, CDR1 is SGHTA and CDR2 is FQGNSA. V was trimmed by 5 bases and J by 0 bases, leaving 5 bases between them. The chain's CDR3 is CASSPSSYEQYF. In nucleotides, the CDR3 is TGTGCCAGCAGCCCTAGCTCCTACGAGCAGTACTTC.

The chain combines TRBV19 with TRBJ1-4; a possible D gene is TRBD1 (5 bases). V was cut by 3 bases and J by 3 bases, with 11 bases left in between. The CDR3 covers 15 residues. The germline V gene encodes CDR1 LNHDA and CDR2 SQIVND (reference sequence). This CDR3 is CASSIWGASNEKLFF. The CDR3 nucleotides are TGTGCCAGTAGTATCTGGGGCGCCTCTAATGAAAAACTGTTTTTT. Full variable domain (missing parts from reference TRBV19 and TRBJ1-4): DGGITQSPKYLFRKEGQNVTLSCEQNLNHDAMYWYRQDPGQGLRLIYYSQIVNDFQKGDIAEGYSVSREKKESFPLTVTSAQKNPTAFYLCASSIWGASNEKLFFGSGTQLSVL.

V is TRBV10-3 and J is TRBJ2-1; 7 bases agree with TRBD2. CDR1 and CDR2 (germline): ENHRY, SYGVKD. Trimming at V came to 4 bases and at J to 6 bases, leaving 3 bases not matched to a gene. The CDR3 is 13 amino acids. The CDR3 loop reads CAISGTSFNEQFF. CDR3 in DNA: TGTGCCATCAGTGGGACTAGTTTCAATGAGCAGTTCTTC.

The J gene is TRBJ2-6, the V gene TRBV4-2; 9 bases map to TRBD1. The trim removed 4 bases at V and 0 bases at J, leaving 10 bases unmatched. In germline, CDR1 is LGHNA, CDR2 YNFKEQ. The CDR3 runs 19 residues. CDR3 amino acids: CASSPALTGGYSGANVLTF. CDR3 sequence (DNA): TGTGCCAGCAGCCCCGCCCTGACAGGGGGTTACTCTGGGGCCAACGTCCTGACTTTC.

The chain uses TRBV7-2 and TRBJ2-5; D ambiguous. V was clipped by 5 bases and J by 7 bases, with 14 bases between them. CDR3 length: 13 residues. Germline CDR1 and CDR2: SGHTA and FQGNSA. The CDR3 sequence is CASSRVRSGTQYF. CDR3 sequence (DNA): TGTGCCAGCAGCCGAGTTCGGTCGGGGACCCAGTACTTC.

The chain uses TRBV6-1 and TRBJ2-3; TRBD2 might be the D (6 bases). Germline assignment: CDR1 MNHNS and CDR2 SASEGT. Trimming removed 7 bases from V and 2 bases from J, with 16 bases in between. This CDR3 contains 15 residues. The CDR3 here is CASTAGSGDTDTQYF. The CDR3 nucleotides are TGTGCCAGCACAGCGGGTAGCGGAGACACAGATACGCAGTATTTT.

V is TRBV27 and J is TRBJ2-1; D may be TRBD2 (6 bases). Trimming removed 4 bases from V and 4 bases from J, with 11 bases in between. The CDR3 consists of 14 residues. The V gene's germline CDR1 is MNHEY and CDR2 SMNVEV (reference sequence). In DNA form, the CDR3 reads TGTGCCAGCAGTTATTTTCGGGGGTACAATGAGCAGTTCTTC. Translating it yields CASSYFRGYNEQFF.

The chain employs TRBV6-5 and TRBJ1-1, with a tentative D call TRBD1 (5 bases). Germline CDR1 and CDR2: MNHEY and SVGAGI. The germline V and J ends were trimmed by 6 bases and 3 bases, with 17 bases remaining between them. The CDR3 sequence is 15 residues long. CDR3 in amino acids: CASSTISGRDTEAFF. Here the CDR3 DNA reads TGTGCCAGCAGCACCATCTCAGGGAGGGACACTGAAGCTTTCTTT.

V usage is TRBV7-8 and J usage is TRBJ2-5, with 9 bases aligning to TRBD2. The CDR3 extends over 16 amino acids. V lost 5 bases to trimming and J lost 5 bases; unmatched junction nucleotides: 12. Germline lookup yields CDR1 SGHVS and CDR2 FQNEAQ. The CDR3 loop reads CASSPSEIAGEETQYF. The CDR3 nucleotides are TGTGCCAGCAGCCCCTCTGAGATAGCGGGAGAGGAGACCCAGTACTTC.

Here the CDR3 reads CASSARGAPYNEQFF. CDR3 nucleotides: TGTGCCAGTAGTGCCCGGGGGGCCCCCTACAATGAGCAGTTCTTC. The chain joins TRBV19 to TRBJ2-1; the D gene is possibly TRBD2 (7 bases). Germline V lookup: CDR1 LNHDA, CDR2 SQIVND (reference sequence). Trimming removed 5 bases from V and 2 bases from J, with 13 bases in between. This CDR3 is 15 amino acids long.

CDR3 nucleotide sequence: TGTGCCAGCAGCCCTCTGATGCCGAGGGAACAGGGGACCGACTATGGCTACACCTTC. Its protein product is CASSPLMPREQGTDYGYTF. V and J are TRBV7-9 and TRBJ1-2, with TRBD1 matching 7 bases. Looked up from germline, CDR1 is SEHNR and CDR2 is FQNEAQ (reference sequence). This CDR3 spans 19 amino acids. The ends lost 5 bases at V and 3 bases at J; junction bases unmatched: 21.

This rearrangement joins TRBV27 to TRBJ1-3, with 10 positions matching TRBD1. V trimming: 6 bases; J trimming: 0 bases; junction bases outside the gene matches: 5. The CDR3 is 16 residues long. Looked up from germline, CDR1 is MNHEY and CDR2 is SMNVEV (reference sequence). DNA of the CDR3: TGTGCCAGCAGCCCGGGACAGGGGAGCTCTGGAAACACCATATATTTT. Its translation: CASSPGQGSSGNTIYF.

The chain combines TRBV7-9 with TRBJ2-1, with D tentatively TRBD2 (6 bases). The CDR3 totals 15 residues. CDR1 and CDR2 from the germline V gene are SEHNR and FQNEAQ (reference sequence). V lost 1 base and J 5 bases, leaving 12 bases between the germline ends. CDR3 sequence reads: CASSLVGGTDNEQFF. CDR3 in DNA: TGTGCCAGCAGCTTAGTCGGCGGGACTGACAATGAGCAGTTCTTC.

This chain connects TRBV6-5 to TRBJ2-1; perhaps TRBD1 as D (6 bases). The CDR3 contains 15 residues. V was trimmed by 3 bases and J by 1 base, leaving 10 bases between them. Germline V gene lookup returns CDR1 MNHEY and CDR2 SVGAGI. Here the CDR3 reads CASSYFGTSYNEQFF. In DNA, the CDR3 is TGTGCCAGCAGTTATTTTGGGACATCCTACAATGAGCAGTTCTTC.

The rearrangement links TRBV11-1 to TRBJ2-2; TRBD1 matches 12 bases. The CDR3 extends over 16 amino acids. Germline values: CDR1 SGHAT, CDR2 FQDESV (reference sequence). The ends lost 5 bases at V and 5 bases at J; junction bases unmatched: 6. As DNA, the CDR3 is TGTGCCAGCAGCCTGGGGACAGGGGGCGGTACCGGGGAGCTGTTTTTT. Translated: CASSLGTGGGTGELFF.

V and J are TRBV4-1 and TRBJ1-5; the D gene is possibly TRBD1 (6 bases). Germline V gene data show CDR1 as MGHRA and CDR2 as YSYEKL. This CDR3 has 13 amino acids. Deletions cut 5 bases from V and 5 bases from J, with 10 bases between. The CDR3 region has the DNA TGCGCCAGCAGCGCGACAGGTGATCAGCCCCAGCATTTT. Protein sequence: CASSATGDQPQHF.